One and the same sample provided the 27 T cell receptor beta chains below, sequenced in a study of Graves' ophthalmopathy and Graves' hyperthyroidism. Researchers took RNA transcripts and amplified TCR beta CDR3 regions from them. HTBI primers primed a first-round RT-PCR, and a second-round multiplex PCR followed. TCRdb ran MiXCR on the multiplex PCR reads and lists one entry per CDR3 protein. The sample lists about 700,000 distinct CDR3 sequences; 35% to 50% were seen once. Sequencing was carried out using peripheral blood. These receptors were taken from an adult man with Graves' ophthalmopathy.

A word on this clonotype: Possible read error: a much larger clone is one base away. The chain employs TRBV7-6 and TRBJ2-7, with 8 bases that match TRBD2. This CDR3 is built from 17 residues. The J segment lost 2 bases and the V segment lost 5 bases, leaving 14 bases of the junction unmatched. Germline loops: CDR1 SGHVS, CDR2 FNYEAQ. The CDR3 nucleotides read TGTGCCAGCAGCAGGAAGATACTAGCGGAAAGCGCCTACGAGCAGTACTTC. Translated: CASSRKILAESAYEQYF.

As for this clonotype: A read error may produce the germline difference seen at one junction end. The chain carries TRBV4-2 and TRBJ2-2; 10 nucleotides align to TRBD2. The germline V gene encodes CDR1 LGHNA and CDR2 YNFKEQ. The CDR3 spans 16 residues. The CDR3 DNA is TGTGCCAGCAGCCAAACTAGCGGGGCGAACACCGAGGAGCTTTTTTTT. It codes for CASSQTSGANTEELFF.

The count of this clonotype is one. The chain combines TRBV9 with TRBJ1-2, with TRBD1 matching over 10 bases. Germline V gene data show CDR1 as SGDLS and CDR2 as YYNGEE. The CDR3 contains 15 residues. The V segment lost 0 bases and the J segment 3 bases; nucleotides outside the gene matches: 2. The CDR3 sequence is CASSVEGQGDYGYTF. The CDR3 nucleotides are TGTGCCAGCAGCGTAGAAGGACAGGGGGACTATGGCTACACCTTC.

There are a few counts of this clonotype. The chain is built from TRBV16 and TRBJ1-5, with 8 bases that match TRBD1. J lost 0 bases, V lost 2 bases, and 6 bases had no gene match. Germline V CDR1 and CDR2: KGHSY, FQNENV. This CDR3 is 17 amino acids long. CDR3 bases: TGTGCCAGCAGCCAACGGGGACAGGATTATAGCAATCAGCCCCAGCATTTT. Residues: CASSQRGQDYSNQPQHF.

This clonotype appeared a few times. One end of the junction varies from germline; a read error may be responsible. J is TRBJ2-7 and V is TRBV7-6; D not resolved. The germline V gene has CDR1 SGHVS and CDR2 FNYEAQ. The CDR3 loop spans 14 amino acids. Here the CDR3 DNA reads TGCGCCAGCAGCCAAGATCTACAGACCTACGAGCAGTACTTC. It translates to CASSQDLQTYEQYF.

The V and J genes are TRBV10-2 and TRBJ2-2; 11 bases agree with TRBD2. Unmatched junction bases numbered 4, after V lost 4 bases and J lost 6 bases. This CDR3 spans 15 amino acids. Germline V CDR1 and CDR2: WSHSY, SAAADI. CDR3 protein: CASSGLAGFAGELFF. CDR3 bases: TGCGCCAGCAGTGGACTAGCGGGGTTTGCCGGGGAGCTGTTTTTT.

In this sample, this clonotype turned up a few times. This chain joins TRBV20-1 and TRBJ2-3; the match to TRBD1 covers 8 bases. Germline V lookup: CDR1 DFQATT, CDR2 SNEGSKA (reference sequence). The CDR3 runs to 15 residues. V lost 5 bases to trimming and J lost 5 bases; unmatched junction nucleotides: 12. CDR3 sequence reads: CSAQVQGAIRDTQYF. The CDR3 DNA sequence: TGCAGTGCTCAGGTCCAGGGGGCGATCCGAGATACGCAGTATTTT.

The CDR3 DNA reads TGTGCCATCACACTGGGACAGCAAGAGACCCAGTACTTC. Its protein is CAITLGQQETQYF. The chain employs TRBV10-3 and TRBJ2-5, with 7 bases identical to TRBD1. The V and J ends lost 7 bases and 2 bases, in that order; junction bases with no gene match: 4. The CDR3 is made up of 13 amino acids. Germline CDR1 reads ENHRY; CDR2 reads SYGVKD.

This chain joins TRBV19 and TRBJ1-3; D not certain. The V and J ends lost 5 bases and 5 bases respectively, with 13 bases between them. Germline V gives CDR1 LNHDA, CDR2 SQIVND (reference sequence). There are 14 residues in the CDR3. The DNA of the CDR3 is TGTGCCAGTAGTGTGGGCTGGAAAAGAAACACCATATATTTT. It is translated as CASSVGWKRNTIYF.

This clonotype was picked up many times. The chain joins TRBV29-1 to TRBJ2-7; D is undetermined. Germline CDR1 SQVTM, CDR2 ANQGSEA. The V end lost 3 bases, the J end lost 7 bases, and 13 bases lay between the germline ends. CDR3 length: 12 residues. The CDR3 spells CSVDDLTGEQYF. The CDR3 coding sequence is TGCAGCGTTGATGACTTAACGGGTGAGCAGTACTTC.

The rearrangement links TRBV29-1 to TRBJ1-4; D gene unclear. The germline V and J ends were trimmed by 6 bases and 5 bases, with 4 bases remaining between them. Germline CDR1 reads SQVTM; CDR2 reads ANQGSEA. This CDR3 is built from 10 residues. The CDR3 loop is CSVRNEKLFF. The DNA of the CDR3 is TGCAGCGTCCGGAATGAAAAACTGTTTTTT.

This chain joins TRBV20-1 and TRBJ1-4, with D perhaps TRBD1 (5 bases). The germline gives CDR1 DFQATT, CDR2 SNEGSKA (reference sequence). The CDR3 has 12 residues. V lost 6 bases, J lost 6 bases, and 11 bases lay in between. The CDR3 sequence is CSAGGGYEKLFF. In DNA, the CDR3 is TGCAGTGCCGGGGGAGGGTATGAAAAACTGTTTTTT.

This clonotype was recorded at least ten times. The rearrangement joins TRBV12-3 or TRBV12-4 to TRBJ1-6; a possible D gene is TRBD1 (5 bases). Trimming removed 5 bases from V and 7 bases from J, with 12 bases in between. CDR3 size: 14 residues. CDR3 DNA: TGTGCCAGCAGTGCCTCAGGGCTCAATTCACCCCTCCACTTT. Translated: CASSASGLNSPLHF.

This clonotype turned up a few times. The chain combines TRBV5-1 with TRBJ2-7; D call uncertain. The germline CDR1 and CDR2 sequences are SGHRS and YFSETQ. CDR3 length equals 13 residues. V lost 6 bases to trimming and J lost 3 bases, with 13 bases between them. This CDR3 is CASTPAVDYEQYF. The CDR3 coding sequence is TGCGCCAGCACCCCGGCTGTTGACTACGAGCAGTACTTC.

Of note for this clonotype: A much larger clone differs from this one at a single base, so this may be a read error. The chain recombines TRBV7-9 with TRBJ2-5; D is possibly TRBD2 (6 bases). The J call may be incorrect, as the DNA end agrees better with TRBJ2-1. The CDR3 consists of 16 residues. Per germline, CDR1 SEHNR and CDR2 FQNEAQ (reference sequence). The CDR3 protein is CASSLRSGLLQETQFF. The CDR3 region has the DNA TGTGCCAGCAGCTTACGAAGCGGGTTACTCCAAGAGACCCAGTTCTTC.

Here the CDR3 reads CASSDRSMNTEAFF. CDR3 bases: TGTGCCAGCAGTGACAGGTCCATGAACACTGAAGCTTTCTTT. This chain links TRBV2 with TRBJ1-4; D not resolved. The DNA end lines up better with TRBJ1-1; the J call may be wrong. The CDR3 has 14 residues. Germline V CDR1 and CDR2: SNHLY, FYNNEI.

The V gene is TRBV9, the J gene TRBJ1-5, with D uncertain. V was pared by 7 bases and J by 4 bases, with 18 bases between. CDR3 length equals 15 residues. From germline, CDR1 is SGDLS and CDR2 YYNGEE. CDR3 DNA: TGTGCCAGCTCCCCGGGCCCAGGCAGGAATCAGCCCCAGCATTTT. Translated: CASSPGPGRNQPQHF. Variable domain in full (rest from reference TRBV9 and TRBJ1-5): DSGVTQTPKHLITATGQRVTLRCSPRSGDLSVYWYQQSLDQGLQFLIQYYNGEERAKGNILERFSAQQFPDLHSELNLSSLELGDSALYFCASSPGPGRNQPQHFGDGTRLSIL.

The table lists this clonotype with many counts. CDR3 loop: CASSVGQALGGYTF. The DNA for the CDR3 is TGTGCCAGCAGCGTAGGGCAGGCGTTAGGTGGCTACACCTTC. The chain uses TRBV9 and TRBJ1-2; D unresolved. The V end lost 0 bases, the J end lost 7 bases, and 13 bases lay between the germline ends. The germline CDR1 and CDR2 sequences are SGDLS and YYNGEE. The CDR3 contains 14 residues.

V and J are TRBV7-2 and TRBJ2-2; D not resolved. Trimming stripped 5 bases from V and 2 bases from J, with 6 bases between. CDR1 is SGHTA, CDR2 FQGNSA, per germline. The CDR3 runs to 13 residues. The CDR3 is CASSVVNTGELFF. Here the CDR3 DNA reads TGTGCCAGCAGCGTAGTAAACACCGGGGAGCTGTTTTTT.

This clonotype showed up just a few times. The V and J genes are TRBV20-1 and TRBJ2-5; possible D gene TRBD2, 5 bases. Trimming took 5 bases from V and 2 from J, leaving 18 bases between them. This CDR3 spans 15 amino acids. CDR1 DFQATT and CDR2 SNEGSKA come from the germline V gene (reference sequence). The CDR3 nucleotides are TGCAGTGCTGAGGGATCACTAGAAACGCAAGAGACCCAGTACTTC. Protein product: CSAEGSLETQETQYF.

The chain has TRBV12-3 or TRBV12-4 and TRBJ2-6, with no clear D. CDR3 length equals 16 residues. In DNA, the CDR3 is TGTGCTAGTGGTTTAGTAGGACCCTCTGGGGCCAACGTCCTGACTTTC. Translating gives CASGLVGPSGANVLTF.

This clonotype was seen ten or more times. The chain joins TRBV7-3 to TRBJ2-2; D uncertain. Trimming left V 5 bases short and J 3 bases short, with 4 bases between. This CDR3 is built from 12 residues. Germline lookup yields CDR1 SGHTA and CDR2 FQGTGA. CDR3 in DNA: TGTGCCAGCAGCCCCCACACCGGGGAGCTGTTTTTT. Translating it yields CASSPHTGELFF.

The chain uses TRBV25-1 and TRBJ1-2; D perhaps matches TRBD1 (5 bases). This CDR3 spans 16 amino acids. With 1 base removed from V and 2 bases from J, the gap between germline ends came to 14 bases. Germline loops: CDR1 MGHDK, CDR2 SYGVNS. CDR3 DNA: TGTGCCAGCAGTGAATTGGGGGGAGGGAGGAACTATGGCTACACCTTC. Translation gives CASSELGGGRNYGYTF.

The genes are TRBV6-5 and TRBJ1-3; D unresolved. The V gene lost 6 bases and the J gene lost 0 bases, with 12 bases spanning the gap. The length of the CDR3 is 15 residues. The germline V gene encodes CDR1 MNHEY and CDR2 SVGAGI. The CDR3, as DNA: TGTGCCAGCAGGGACGTGGGCGCCTCTGGAAACACCATATATTTT. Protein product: CASRDVGASGNTIYF.

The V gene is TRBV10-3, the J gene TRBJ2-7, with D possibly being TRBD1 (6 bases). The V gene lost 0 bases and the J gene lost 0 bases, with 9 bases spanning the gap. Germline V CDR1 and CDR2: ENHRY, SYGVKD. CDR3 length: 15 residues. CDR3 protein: CAISESGAGSYEQYF. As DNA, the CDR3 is TGTGCCATCAGTGAGTCGGGGGCGGGCTCCTACGAGCAGTACTTC.

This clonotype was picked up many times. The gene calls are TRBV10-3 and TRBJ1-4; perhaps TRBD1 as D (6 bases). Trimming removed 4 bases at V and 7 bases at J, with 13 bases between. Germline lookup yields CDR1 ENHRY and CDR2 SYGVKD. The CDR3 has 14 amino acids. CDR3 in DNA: TGTGCCATCAGTGGTAACAGGGAGACTGAAAAACTGTTTTTT. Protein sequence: CAISGNRETEKLFF.

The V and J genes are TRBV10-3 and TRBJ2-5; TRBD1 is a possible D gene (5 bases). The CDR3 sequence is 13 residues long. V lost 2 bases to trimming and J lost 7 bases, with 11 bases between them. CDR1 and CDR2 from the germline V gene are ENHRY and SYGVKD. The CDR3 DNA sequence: TGTGCCATCAGTGAGGCTAATCAGGGGACCCAGTACTTC. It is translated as CAISEANQGTQYF.